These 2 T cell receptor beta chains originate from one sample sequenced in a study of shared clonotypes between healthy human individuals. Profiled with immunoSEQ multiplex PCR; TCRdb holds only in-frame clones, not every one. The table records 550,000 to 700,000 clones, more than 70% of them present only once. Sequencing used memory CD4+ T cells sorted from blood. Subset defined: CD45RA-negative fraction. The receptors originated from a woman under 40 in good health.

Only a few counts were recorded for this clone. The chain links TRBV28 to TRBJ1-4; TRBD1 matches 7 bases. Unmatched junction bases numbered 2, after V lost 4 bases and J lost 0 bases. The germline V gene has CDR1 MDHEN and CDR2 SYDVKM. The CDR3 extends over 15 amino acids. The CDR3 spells CASSSQGATNEKLFF. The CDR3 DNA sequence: TGTGCCAGCAGTTCTCAGGGGGCAACTAATGAAAAACTGTTTTTT.

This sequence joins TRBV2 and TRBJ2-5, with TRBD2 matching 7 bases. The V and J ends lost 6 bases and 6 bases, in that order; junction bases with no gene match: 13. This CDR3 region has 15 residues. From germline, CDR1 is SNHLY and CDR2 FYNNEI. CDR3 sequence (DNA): TGTGCCAGCAGCGGGGGAGCGGGAAGGGTCAAGACCCAGTACTTC. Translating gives CASSGGAGRVKTQYF.